A single sample is the source of the 27 T cell receptor beta chains below, sequenced in a study of T-cell memory formation after mild COVID-19. Each CDR3 protein gets one entry after TCRdb re-called the 5' RACE reads with MiXCR. This table holds 120,000 or so distinct CDR3 sequences, approximately 15% found once. The sequencing input was PBMCs or a T cell subset sorted from them (not recorded which). Receptors originate from a man between 18 and 29 years old who had mild COVID-19 (a few samples of this study predate the infection). Cell type and time point are not known.

This clonotype was seen more than once but under ten times. The chain combines TRBV5-1 with TRBJ2-7; 7 nucleotides line up with TRBD1. V was pared by 2 bases and J by 0 bases, with 5 bases of the junction left unmatched. The CDR3 totals 15 residues. CDR1 is SGHRS and CDR2 is YFSETQ in the germline V gene. The chain's CDR3 is CASSFGTASSYEQYF. CDR3 bases: TGCGCCAGCAGCTTCGGGACAGCCTCCTCCTACGAGCAGTACTTC.

The chain joins TRBV3-1 to TRBJ2-5, with TRBD1 identical over 9 bases. This CDR3 contains 15 residues. Germline V gene sequence: CDR1 LGHDT, CDR2 YNNKEL (reference sequence). The trim removed 8 bases at V and 5 bases at J, leaving 12 bases unmatched. CDR3 sequence (DNA): TGTGCCAGCCGGACAGGGGTCCTATCGTGGGAGACCCAGTACTTC. Protein sequence: CASRTGVLSWETQYF.

The sample holds many counts of this clonotype. The chain is built from TRBV5-6 and TRBJ1-1; the D gene is possibly TRBD1 (5 bases). The germline V gene has CDR1 SGHDT and CDR2 YYEEEE. V shed 0 bases and J shed 6 bases, with 18 bases lying between them. The length of the CDR3 is 16 residues. CDR3 in DNA: TGTGCCAGCAGCTTGGAAGGGTACGGGACGCCGGCTGAAGCTTTCTTT. Translating gives CASSLEGYGTPAEAFF.

This chain joins TRBV18 and TRBJ2-5; no reliable D call. This CDR3 contains 14 residues. V was shortened by 0 bases and J by 4 bases, with 9 bases between the two germline ends. Looked up from germline, CDR1 is KGHSH and CDR2 is LQKENI. CDR3 loop: CASSPPSERETQYF. CDR3 nucleotide sequence: TGTGCCAGCTCACCACCGTCGGAACGAGAGACCCAGTACTTC.

V and J are TRBV11-2 and TRBJ2-3; D is ambiguous. The CDR3 is 12 amino acids. Trimming took 4 bases from V and 8 from J, leaving 10 bases between them. CDR1 is SGHAT, CDR2 FQNNGV, per germline. The CDR3, as DNA: TGTGCCAGCAGCTCAGAATGGATTACGCAGTATTTT. Its translation is CASSSEWITQYF.

This clonotype was counted a few times. This chain uses TRBV12-3 or TRBV12-4 with TRBJ2-7; 9 nucleotides align to TRBD1. The CDR3 runs 16 residues. Unmatched junction bases numbered 12, after V lost 6 bases and J lost 3 bases. The CDR3 sequence: CASRETQGALDYEQYF. The DNA of the CDR3 is TGTGCCAGCAGAGAAACACAGGGGGCCCTGGACTACGAGCAGTACTTC.

This chain links TRBV7-2 with TRBJ2-3; D call uncertain. The CDR3 consists of 11 residues. Germline V gene lookup returns CDR1 SGHTA and CDR2 FQGNSA. The V gene lost 3 bases and the J gene lost 7 bases, with 5 bases spanning the gap. CDR3: CASSFSNTQYF. CDR3 nucleotide sequence: TGTGCCAGCAGCTTCTCGAATACGCAGTATTTT.

This sequence joins TRBV5-6 and TRBJ1-3, with TRBD1 identical over 9 bases. CDR1 and CDR2 (germline): SGHDT, YYEEEE. The CDR3 is made up of 17 amino acids. V lost 2 bases, J lost 0 bases, and 6 bases stayed unmatched. CDR3 protein: CASSFRQGVYSGNTIYF. The CDR3 nucleotides read TGTGCCAGCAGCTTCCGACAGGGGGTATACTCTGGAAACACCATATATTTT.

The rearrangement links TRBV5-1 to TRBJ2-1, with a possible D match to TRBD1 (6 bases). The CDR3 length is 17 residues. Trimming took off 2 bases at V and 3 bases at J, with 18 bases between the two ends. CDR1 and CDR2 from the germline V gene are SGHRS and YFSETQ. CDR3 loop: CASSFSPYGQLYNEQFF. In DNA form, the CDR3 reads TGCGCCAGCAGCTTCTCGCCTTACGGACAGCTCTACAATGAGCAGTTCTTC.

This clonotype was picked up many times. The rearrangement joins TRBV7-2 to TRBJ2-1; D is perhaps TRBD2 (6 bases). Germline V CDR1 and CDR2: SGHTA, FQGNSA. Trimming left V 8 bases short and J 0 bases short, with 8 bases between. CDR3 size: 13 residues. CDR3 sequence: CASRGSSYNEQFF. The CDR3 DNA is TGTGCCAGCCGGGGGAGCTCCTACAATGAGCAGTTCTTC.

This clonotype came up a few times. The gene calls are TRBV6-5 and TRBJ2-3; D tentatively reads TRBD1 or TRBD2 (5 bases each). V was trimmed by 2 bases and J by 4 bases, leaving 10 bases between them. The CDR3 extends over 14 amino acids. Germline lookup yields CDR1 MNHEY and CDR2 SVGAGI. The CDR3 region has the DNA TGTGCCAGCAGTTACGGGACCCTTTCAGATACGCAGTATTTT. Amino acid sequence: CASSYGTLSDTQYF.

The chain recombines TRBV4-2 with TRBJ2-1; 7 bases map to TRBD1. The CDR3 has 14 residues. CDR1 and CDR2 (germline): LGHNA, YNFKEQ. V was pared by 1 base and J by 6 bases, with 3 bases of the junction left unmatched. CDR3 protein: CASSQGDRVNEQFF. The CDR3 DNA follows: TGTGCCAGCAGCCAAGGTGACAGGGTCAATGAGCAGTTCTTC.

This clonotype was observed a few times. The J gene is TRBJ2-5, the V gene TRBV5-1; D may be TRBD2 (6 bases). Trimming pared 6 bases from V and 4 bases from J, leaving 19 bases between. CDR3 length equals 15 residues. In germline, CDR1 is SGHRS, CDR2 YFSETQ. The DNA for the CDR3 is TGCGCCAGCACCTCCGGGGGATCCCGTGGAGAGACCCAGTACTTC. Amino acids: CASTSGGSRGETQYF. The full variable domain, rest sourced from reference TRBV5-1 and TRBJ2-5, is KAGVTQTPRYLIKTRGQQVTLSCSPISGHRSVSWYQQTPGQGLQFLFEYFSETQRNKGNFPGRFSGRQFSNSRSEMNVSTLELGDSALYLCASTSGGSRGETQYFGPGTRLLVL.

This clonotype has more than one count but fewer than ten. The rearrangement uses TRBV14 and TRBJ2-1; D gene ambiguous. V lost 4 bases and J 3 bases, leaving 10 bases between the germline ends. CDR3 length equals 14 residues. Germline values: CDR1 SGHDN, CDR2 FVKESK. This CDR3 is CASSRSSLYNEQFF. CDR3 DNA: TGTGCCAGCAGCCGCTCGTCCCTCTACAATGAGCAGTTCTTC.

The V and J genes are TRBV20-1 and TRBJ1-5; D remains ambiguous. The CDR3 is made up of 14 amino acids. Germline V gene data show CDR1 as DFQATT and CDR2 as SNEGSKA (reference sequence). V was cut by 6 bases and J by 4 bases, with 16 bases left in between. In DNA, the CDR3 is TGCAGTGCAAAAGGTTCCCTTTTTAATCAGCCCCAGCATTTT. Translation: CSAKGSLFNQPQHF.

This clonotype was seen a few times. The gene calls are TRBV12-5 and TRBJ2-2; TRBD1 might be the D (5 bases). The CDR3 runs to 15 residues. Germline assignment: CDR1 LGHNT and CDR2 FRNRAP. Between the trimmed V and J ends, which lost 2 bases and 5 bases, there was a span of 12 bases. CDR3 in DNA: TGTGCTAGTGGTTTGCCCAGGGTACGGACCGGGGAGCTGTTTTTT. Protein: CASGLPRVRTGELFF.

The chain employs TRBV2 and TRBJ2-1; 7 nucleotides agree with TRBD2. Looked up from germline, CDR1 is SNHLY and CDR2 is FYNNEI. The CDR3 covers 12 residues. Unmatched junction bases numbered 7, after V lost 8 bases and J lost 9 bases. The CDR3 here is CASSLTSPEQFF. The CDR3 bases are TGTGCCAGCTCCCTGACTAGCCCTGAGCAGTTCTTC. Supplemented by reference TRBV2 and TRBJ2-1, the full variable domain reads EPEVTQTPSHQVTQMGQEVILRCVPISNHLYFYWYRQILGQKVEFLVSFYNNEISEKSEIFDDQFSVERPDGSNFTLKIRSTKLEDSAMYFCASSLTSPEQFFGPGTRLTVL.

This chain's CDR3 is CASSLTGIAETQYF. The CDR3 nucleotides are TGTGCCAGCAGCTTAACTGGGATCGCAGAGACCCAGTACTTC. The chain joins TRBV7-3 to TRBJ2-5; D is uncertain. Trimming removed 0 bases from V and 4 bases from J, with 9 bases in between. Germline lookup yields CDR1 SGHTA and CDR2 FQGTGA. This CDR3 spans 14 amino acids.

This clonotype was seen only a few times. The chain employs TRBV7-3 and TRBJ2-5, with D perhaps TRBD1 or TRBD2 (6 bases each). V was trimmed by 1 base and J by 5 bases, leaving 11 bases between them. The CDR3 length is 14 residues. From germline, CDR1 is SGHTA and CDR2 FQGTGA. The CDR3 DNA follows: TGTGCCAGCAGCTTAATCGGGGGCTCGGAGACCCAGTACTTC. It codes for CASSLIGGSETQYF.

CDR3 DNA sequence: TGTGCCAGCAGCCCGACTAGCGGGGGCCAAGAGACCCAGTACTTC. This codes for CASSPTSGGQETQYF. The chain joins TRBV5-4 to TRBJ2-5; TRBD2 matches at 12 bases. The CDR3 extends over 15 amino acids. The germline V gene encodes CDR1 SGHNT and CDR2 YYREEE (reference sequence). Trimming at V came to 4 bases and at J to 1 base, leaving 2 bases not matched to a gene.

A few counts support this clonotype. V gene TRBV18 combines with J gene TRBJ1-3; 11 bases agree with TRBD1. J was trimmed by 2 bases and V by 0 bases; bases with no gene match: 0. Germline-derived CDR1 and CDR2 are KGHSH and LQKENI. This CDR3 has 16 residues. Written as DNA, the CDR3 is TGTGCCAGCTCACCACCGGGACAGGGGGCTGGAAACACCATATATTTT. Its protein is CASSPPGQGAGNTIYF.

This clonotype occurred a few times. The rearrangement links TRBV29-1 to TRBJ1-2; tentatively, D is TRBD1 (6 bases). This CDR3 region has 11 residues. CDR1 is SQVTM, CDR2 ANQGSEA, per germline. Trimming left V 8 bases short and J 8 bases short, with 15 bases between. In DNA form, the CDR3 reads TGCAGCCACGGGGGCGCGGAGGGCTACACCTTC. Amino acid sequence: CSHGGAEGYTF.

There are a few counts of this clonotype. The rearrangement uses TRBV14 and TRBJ2-1; perhaps TRBD2 as D (5 bases). Trimming took 3 bases from V and 2 from J, leaving 20 bases between them. The CDR3 is made up of 18 amino acids. Germline CDR1 is SGHDN and CDR2 is FVKESK. The CDR3 DNA reads as TGTGCCAGCAGCCACCTCCCGGGGTCGGGTAGGACCTACAATGAGCAGTTCTTC. Its protein is CASSHLPGSGRTYNEQFF.

The chain employs TRBV29-1 and TRBJ2-3; D unresolved. There are 12 residues in the CDR3. CDR1 is SQVTM and CDR2 is ANQGSEA in the germline V gene. Deletions cut 4 bases from V and 0 bases from J, with 5 bases between. The CDR3 sequence is CSVGHSTDTQYF. CDR3 DNA sequence: TGCAGCGTTGGACATAGCACAGATACGCAGTATTTT.

The chain couples TRBV5-4 to TRBJ2-5; D remains ambiguous. Trimming cost V 7 bases and J 5 bases, with 18 bases left between them. The CDR3 extends over 14 amino acids. Germline V gene sequence: CDR1 SGHNT, CDR2 YYREEE (reference sequence). The DNA for the CDR3 is TGTGCCAGCCGACCGGTGGGTGGGCTGGAGACCCAGTACTTC. It yields the protein CASRPVGGLETQYF.

J is TRBJ2-1 and V is TRBV7-2, with D hard to call. The CDR3 has 14 residues. V lost 8 bases, J lost 7 bases, and 18 bases lay in between. Germline V gene data show CDR1 as SGHTA and CDR2 as FQGNSA. CDR3: CASLRWVGINEQFF. CDR3 in DNA: TGTGCCAGCCTGCGTTGGGTCGGAATAAATGAGCAGTTCTTC.

The table lists this clonotype with many counts. J is TRBJ2-2 and V is TRBV12-3 or TRBV12-4; a possible D gene is TRBD2 (6 bases). The CDR3 is 14 amino acids. Trimming took off 7 bases at V and 6 bases at J, with 15 bases between the two ends. The CDR3 spells CASTPSRRAGELFF. In nucleotides, the CDR3 is TGTGCCAGCACCCCGAGCAGGAGGGCCGGGGAGCTGTTTTTT.